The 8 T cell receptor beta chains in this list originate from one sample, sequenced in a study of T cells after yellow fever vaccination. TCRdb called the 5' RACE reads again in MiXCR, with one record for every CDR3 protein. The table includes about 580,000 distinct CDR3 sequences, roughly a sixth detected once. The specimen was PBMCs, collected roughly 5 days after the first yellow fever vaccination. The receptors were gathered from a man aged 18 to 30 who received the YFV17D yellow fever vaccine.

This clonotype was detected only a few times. The CDR3 region has the DNA TGTGCCAGCAGCCCCAGGTCAGGGGACACTGAAGCTTTCTTT. It encodes CASSPRSGDTEAFF. The V and J genes are TRBV7-3 and TRBJ1-1; D might be TRBD1 (6 bases). The CDR3 spans 14 residues. Trimming stripped 5 bases from V and 3 bases from J, with 13 bases between. Germline lookup yields CDR1 SGHTA and CDR2 FQGTGA.

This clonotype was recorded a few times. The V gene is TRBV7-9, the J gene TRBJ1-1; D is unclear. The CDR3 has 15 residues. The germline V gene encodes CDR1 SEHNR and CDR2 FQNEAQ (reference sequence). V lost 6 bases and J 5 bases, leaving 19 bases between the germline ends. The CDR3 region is CASRDWRVGSTEAFF. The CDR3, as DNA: TGTGCCAGCAGGGATTGGAGGGTCGGGTCAACTGAAGCTTTCTTT.

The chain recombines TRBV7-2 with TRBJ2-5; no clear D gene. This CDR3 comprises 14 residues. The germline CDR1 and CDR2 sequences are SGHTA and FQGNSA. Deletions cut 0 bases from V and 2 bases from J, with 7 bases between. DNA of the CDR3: TGTGCCAGCAGCTTAGCTCCCCCACAAGAGACCCAGTACTTC. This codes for CASSLAPPQETQYF.

CDR3 protein: CASLASRSTGAPGETQYF. DNA for the CDR3: TGTGCCAGCTTAGCGTCCAGGTCGACAGGGGCTCCGGGAGAGACCCAGTACTTC. The chain is built from TRBV6-1 and TRBJ2-5; 8 positions match TRBD1. This CDR3 is built from 18 residues. J was trimmed by 4 bases and V by 8 bases; bases with no gene match: 21. Germline-derived CDR1 and CDR2 are MNHNS and SASEGT.

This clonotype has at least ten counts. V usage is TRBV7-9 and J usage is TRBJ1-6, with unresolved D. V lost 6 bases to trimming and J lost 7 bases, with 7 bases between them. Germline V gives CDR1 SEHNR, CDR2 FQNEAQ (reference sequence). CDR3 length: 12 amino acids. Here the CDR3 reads CASRKQNSPLHF. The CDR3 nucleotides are TGTGCCAGCAGGAAACAGAATTCACCCCTCCACTTT.

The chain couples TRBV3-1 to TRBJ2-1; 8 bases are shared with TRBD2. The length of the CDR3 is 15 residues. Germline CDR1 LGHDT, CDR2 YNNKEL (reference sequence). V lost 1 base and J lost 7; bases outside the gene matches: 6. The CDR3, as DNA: TGTGCCAGCAGCCAAGGCCCAGCGGGGGCGAATGAGCAGTTCTTC. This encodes CASSQGPAGANEQFF.

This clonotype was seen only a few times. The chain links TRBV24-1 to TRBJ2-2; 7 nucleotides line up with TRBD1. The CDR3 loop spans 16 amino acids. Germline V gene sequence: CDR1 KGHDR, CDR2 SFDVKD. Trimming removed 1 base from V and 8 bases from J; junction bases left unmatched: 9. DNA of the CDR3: TGTGCCACCAGTGATTTTGCGACAGGGAGTTGGGGGGAGCTGTTTTTT. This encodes CATSDFATGSWGELFF.

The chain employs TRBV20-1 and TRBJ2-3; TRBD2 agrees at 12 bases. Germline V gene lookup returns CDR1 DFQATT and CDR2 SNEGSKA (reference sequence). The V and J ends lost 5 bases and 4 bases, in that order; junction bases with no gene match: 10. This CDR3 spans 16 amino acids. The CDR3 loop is CSAPGASGGASDTQYF. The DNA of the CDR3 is TGCAGTGCTCCGGGGGCTAGCGGGGGGGCCTCAGATACGCAGTATTTT.